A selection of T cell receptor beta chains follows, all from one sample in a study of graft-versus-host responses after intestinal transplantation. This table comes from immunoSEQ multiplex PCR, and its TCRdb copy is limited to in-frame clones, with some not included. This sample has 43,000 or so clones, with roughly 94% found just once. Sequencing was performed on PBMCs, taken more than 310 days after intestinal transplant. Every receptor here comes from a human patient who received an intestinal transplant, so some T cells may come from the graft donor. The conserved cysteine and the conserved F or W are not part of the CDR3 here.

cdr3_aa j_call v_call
ASSNYNEQF TRBJ2-1 TRBV6-6
ASSYSATVNQPQH TRBJ1-5 TRBV6-5
ASGLVLAGGPVGELF TRBJ2-2 TRBV12-5
ASRYSGSTETQY TRBJ2-5 TRBV6-6
ASGLVGGSDEKLF TRBJ1-4 TRBV12-5
ASSEGPGGRNEQF TRBJ2-1 TRBV6-1
ASSEMRDQETQY TRBJ2-5 TRBV6-1
ASSFPTANTEAF TRBJ1-1 TRBV5-6
ASSQDPAGGANVLT TRBJ2-6 TRBV4-2
ASSVTDEAF TRBJ1-1 TRBV7-9
ASSTAAETGWEQETQY TRBJ2-5 TRBV11-2
ATSKNTEAF TRBJ1-1 TRBV19
ASTNIAGGTNEKLF TRBJ1-4 TRBV19
ASSTDYPSNIQY TRBJ2-4 TRBV18
ASSFLGDQPQH TRBJ1-5 TRBV5-1
ASSQPPGWSSYEQY . TRBV28
ASSLKRGSGQGHPYGYT TRBJ1-2 TRBV7-9